This T cell receptor beta chain stems from a study of shared clonotypes between healthy human individuals. The study separated CD4+ cells into CD45RA+ naive and CD45RA-negative memory subsets. V dropped 5 bases and J dropped 9 bases, with 14 bases sitting between them. This CDR3 is 13 amino acids long. Germline V CDR1 and CDR2: LNHDA, SQIVND (reference sequence). Findings of the study overall: Among donors, clonotype sharing was expected to be affected by sequencing depth. Clonotypes shared by all four donors outscored non-shared clonotypes in generation probability.

About this clone itself: What it recognizes is unknown.

In replicate PCRs of sorted subsets, roughly 210 ng DNA, 29,000 or so T cell genomes, was used. TCRdb keeps only in-frame clones here, not all; method: immunoSEQ multiplex PCR. Found here are fewer than 850,000 clones, about 78% of them singletons; the top ten hold roughly 1.8%. This sequence joins TRBV19 and TRBJ1-5, with D possibly matching TRBD1 (6 bases). Sequencing was carried out using memory CD4+ T cells sorted from blood. The sample's subset: CD45RA-negative fraction. The clonotype originates from a woman between 25 and 40 years old in good health. The CDR3 sequence: CASSPQGQGPQHF. The DNA for the CDR3 is TGTGCCAGTAGTCCACAGGGCCAGGGGCCCCAGCATTTT.